This entry features one T cell receptor beta chain sequence. As yet, its antigen is unknown. Some clones are missing from TCRdb's copy, which holds only in-frame ones; the method was immunoSEQ multiplex PCR. The sample totals around 150,000 clones. The sample comes from a study of T cell responses to AZD1222 COVID-19 vaccine. General study results and limits: Two doses of AZD1222 preceded a rise in Spike-specific TCR breadth and depth. Clonal diversity was possibly underestimated; the donors were predominantly white British and more often female. Seropositive AZD1222 recipients at baseline numbered only five or six. Within unmutated variant regions lay the reported targets of nearly half of spike-specific TCRs.

V was clipped by 5 bases and J by 0 bases, with 14 bases between them. The germline V gene has CDR1 SGHTA and CDR2 FQGNSA. The CDR3 contains 16 residues. The TCR sequence derives from an adult in good health. Sample: peripheral blood. The chain carries TRBV7-2 and TRBJ2-1; D may be TRBD2 (5 bases). CDR3 residues: CASSPRGGSSYNEQFF. As DNA, the CDR3 is TGTGCCAGCAGCCCCCGCGGTGGGAGCTCCTACAATGAGCAGTTCTTC.